This paragraph reports one TCR beta chain. The source of the sample is a study of cytomegalovirus exposure and HLA in healthy donors. V shed 7 bases and J 8 bases; nucleotides not matched to a gene: 10. The CDR3 is 14 amino acids. Germline assignment: CDR1 SGHAT and CDR2 FQNNGV. This PCR relied on a set of 60 Vbeta primers and 13 Jbeta primers. Using immunoSEQ multiplex PCR, the repertoire was profiled, and TCRdb retains in-frame clones only, with some absent. This table holds over 130,000 clones, approximately 80% found once. The V gene is TRBV11-2, the J gene TRBJ1-4, with 7 bases aligning to TRBD1. The clonotype was recovered from a man over 45 in good health and CMV-seronegative. Sequenced sample: PBMCs. In DNA form, the CDR3 reads TGTGCCAGCACCCAACAGGGGATGAGGGAAAAACTGTTTTTT. Translating gives CASTQQGMREKLFF.